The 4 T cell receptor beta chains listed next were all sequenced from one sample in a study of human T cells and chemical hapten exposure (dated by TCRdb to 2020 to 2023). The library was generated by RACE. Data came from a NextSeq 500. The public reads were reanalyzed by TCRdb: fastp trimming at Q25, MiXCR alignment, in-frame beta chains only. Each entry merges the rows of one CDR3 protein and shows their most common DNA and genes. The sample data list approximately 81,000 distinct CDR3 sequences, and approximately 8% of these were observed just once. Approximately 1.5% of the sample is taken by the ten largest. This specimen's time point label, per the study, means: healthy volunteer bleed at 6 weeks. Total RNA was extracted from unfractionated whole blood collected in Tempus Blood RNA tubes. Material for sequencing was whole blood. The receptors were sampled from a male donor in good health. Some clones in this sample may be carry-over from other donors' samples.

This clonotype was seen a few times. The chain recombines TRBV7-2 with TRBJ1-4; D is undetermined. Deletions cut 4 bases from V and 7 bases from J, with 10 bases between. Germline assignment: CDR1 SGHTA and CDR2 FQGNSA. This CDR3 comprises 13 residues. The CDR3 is CASSSASVEKLFF. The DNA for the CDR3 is TGTGCCAGCAGCTCCGCGTCGGTTGAAAAACTGTTTTTT. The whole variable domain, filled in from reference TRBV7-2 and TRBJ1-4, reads GAGVSQSPSNKVTEKGKDVELRCDPISGHTALYWYRQSLGQGLEFLIYFQGNSAPDKSGLPSDRFSAERTGGSVSTLTIQRTQQEDSAVYLCASSSASVEKLFFGSGTQLSVL.

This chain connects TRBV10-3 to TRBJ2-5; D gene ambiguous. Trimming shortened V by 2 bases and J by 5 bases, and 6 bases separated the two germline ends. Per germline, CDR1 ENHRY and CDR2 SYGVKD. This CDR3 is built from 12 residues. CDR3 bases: TGTGCCATCAGTGAGCCAAGGGAGACCCAGTACTTC. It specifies CAISEPRETQYF.

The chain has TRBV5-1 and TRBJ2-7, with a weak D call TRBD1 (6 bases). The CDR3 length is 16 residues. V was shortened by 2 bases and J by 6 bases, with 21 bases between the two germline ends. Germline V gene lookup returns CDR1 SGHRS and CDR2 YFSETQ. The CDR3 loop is CASSFRELGQISEQYF. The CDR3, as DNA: TGCGCCAGCAGCTTTAGGGAACTTGGACAGATTTCCGAGCAGTACTTC. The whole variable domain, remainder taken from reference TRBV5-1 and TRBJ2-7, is KAGVTQTPRYLIKTRGQQVTLSCSPISGHRSVSWYQQTPGQGLQFLFEYFSETQRNKGNFPGRFSGRQFSNSRSEMNVSTLELGDSALYLCASSFRELGQISEQYFGPGTRLTVT.

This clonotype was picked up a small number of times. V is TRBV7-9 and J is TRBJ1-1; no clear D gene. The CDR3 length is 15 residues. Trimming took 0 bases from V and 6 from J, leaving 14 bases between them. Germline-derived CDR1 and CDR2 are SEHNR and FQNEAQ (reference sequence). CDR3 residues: CASSLAPWKTAEAFF. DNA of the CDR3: TGTGCCAGCAGCTTAGCGCCGTGGAAGACCGCTGAAGCTTTCTTT.